This T cell receptor (beta chain) originates from a study of cytomegalovirus exposure and HLA in healthy donors. The wider study: A prior analysis found more than 90 million unique TCR beta sequences from some 190 million T cells.

The PCR ran on 60 Vbeta and 13 Jbeta primers. Per the original methods: As a later analysis found, there were 80 million or so unique TCR beta chains, of which roughly 11 million were shared. The assay was immunoSEQ multiplex PCR, and TCRdb's table has in-frame clones only and misses some. D and trimming come from the DNA, and the V and J calls and clone size come from that table. The data show roughly 100,000 clones, roughly 82% seen once. Study results and caveats: Later analysis showed most CMV-associated TCR beta chains appearing HLA-restricted. Earlier analysis looked at TCR beta V segments, and most were productive about 90% or about 30% of the time.

As regards this clone: Its antigen is undetermined.

V lost 0 bases and J lost 2, with 10 bases in between. The germline gives CDR1 SEHNR, CDR2 FQNEAQ (reference sequence). This CDR3 region has 15 residues. The sample taken for sequencing was PBMCs. This TCR derives from a man aged 50 to 60 in good health and CMV-seronegative. This chain joins TRBV7-9 and TRBJ1-1; D ambiguous. Written as DNA, the CDR3 is TGTGCCAGCAGCTTAGCCCCTAGGCGTAACACTGAAGCTTTCTTT. Translating gives CASSLAPRRNTEAFF.